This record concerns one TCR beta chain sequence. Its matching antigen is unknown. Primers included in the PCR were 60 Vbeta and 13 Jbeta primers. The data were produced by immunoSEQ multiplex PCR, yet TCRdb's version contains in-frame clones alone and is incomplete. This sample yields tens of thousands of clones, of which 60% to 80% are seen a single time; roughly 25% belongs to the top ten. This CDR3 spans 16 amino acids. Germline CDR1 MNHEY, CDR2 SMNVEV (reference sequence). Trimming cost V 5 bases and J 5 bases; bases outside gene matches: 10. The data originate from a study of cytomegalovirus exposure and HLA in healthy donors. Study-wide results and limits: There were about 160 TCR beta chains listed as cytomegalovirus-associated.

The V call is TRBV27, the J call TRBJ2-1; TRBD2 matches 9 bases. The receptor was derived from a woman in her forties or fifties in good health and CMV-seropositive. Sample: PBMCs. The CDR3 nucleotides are TGTGCCAGCAGTCGAGGAGTAGCGGGAGAGCACAATGAGCAGTTCTTC. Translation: CASSRGVAGEHNEQFF.